This TCR beta chain derives from a study of blood T cells in healthy people across ages. Then a second PCR, running roughly 7 to 11 cycles, was carried out with a sample-barcoded 5' primer and a J-beta primer mix. In TCRdb, the 5' RACE reads were re-called with MiXCR into one record per CDR3 protein. The sample holds over 750,000 distinct CDR3 sequences; more than 20% are singletons and the top ten take 9.4%. General observations from the study: When one million T cells were used, diversity estimates were thought to be underestimates. When set beside aged donors, long-lived donors presented more naive CD4+ cells and higher diversity.

This CDR3 is 11 amino acids long. The ends were cut back, 3 bases at V and 4 bases at J, with 7 bases in the middle. Germline V gene data show CDR1 as SQVTM and CDR2 as ANQGSEA. Each donor was a healthy Caucasian individual from Russia, aged roughly 6 to 90. A remark on this clonotype: The antigen remains unidentified.

These same data were also listed under a study on T cells of mothers and their children. Per that study: Overlap ran slightly, non-significantly higher for related than unrelated mother-child pairs.

Specimen: blood. The receptor's source is a boy aged 5 to 17 in good health. The chain has TRBV29-1 and TRBJ2-7; D remains ambiguous. CDR3 nucleotides: TGCAGCGTTGACTTAGAGTACGAGCAGTACTTC. Encoded protein: CSVDLEYEQYF.